Presented here are 24 T cell receptor beta chains from one specimen sequenced in a study of blood T cell repertoires in COVID-19. The assay was immunoSEQ multiplex PCR, and TCRdb's table has in-frame clones only and misses some. The table includes approximately 320,000 clones, around 92% detected once. The sample taken for sequencing was peripheral blood. All receptors come from a woman aged 25 to 39 with COVID-19, enrolled during active disease.

The V gene is TRBV3-1 (or the pseudogene TRBV3-2), the J gene TRBJ1-2; the D gene is possibly TRBD1 (6 bases). Germline lookup yields CDR1 LGHDT and CDR2 YNNKEL (reference sequence). This CDR3 has 16 residues. Trimming removed 4 bases at V and 2 bases at J, with 17 bases between. The CDR3 here is CASSLRGGFLNYGYTF. The CDR3 DNA reads TGTGCCAGCAGCCTTAGGGGGGGCTTCTTAAACTATGGCTACACCTTC.

The J gene is TRBJ2-1, the V gene TRBV27; TRBD1 aligns across 8 bases. CDR3 size: 16 residues. The germline V gene has CDR1 MNHEY and CDR2 SMNVEV (reference sequence). The junction had 7 bases not matched to a gene; V was cut back by 6 bases and J by 0 bases. The CDR3 loop reads CASRTNRGISYNEQFF. CDR3 nucleotide sequence: TGTGCCAGCAGAACGAACAGGGGGATCTCCTACAATGAGCAGTTCTTC.

The chain combines TRBV7-8 with TRBJ1-2; D is uncertain. CDR1 SGHVS and CDR2 FQNEAQ come from the germline V gene. Between the trimmed V and J ends, which lost 6 bases and 0 bases, there was a span of 14 bases. The CDR3 runs 15 residues. The CDR3 sequence is CASSSGSSPNYGYTF. The CDR3 nucleotides are TGTGCCAGCAGTTCGGGGAGCAGTCCTAACTATGGCTACACCTTC.

The J gene is TRBJ2-5, the V gene TRBV11-1; TRBD2 matches at 10 bases. The CDR3 loop spans 15 amino acids. Trimming removed 5 bases from V and 4 bases from J; junction bases left unmatched: 7. Germline CDR1 SGHAT, CDR2 FQDESV (reference sequence). The CDR3 spells CASSPSGGALETQYF. CDR3 DNA sequence: TGTGCCAGCAGCCCCAGCGGGGGGGCATTAGAGACCCAGTACTTC.

V usage is TRBV11-2 and J usage is TRBJ1-4; 8 bases are shared with TRBD1. CDR1 is SGHAT, CDR2 FQNNGV, per germline. This CDR3 region has 13 residues. Losses at the gene ends were 7 bases for V and 5 bases for J; bases not matched to a gene: 3. The CDR3 loop reads CASKQGGNEKLFF. The CDR3 bases are TGTGCCAGCAAACAGGGGGGAAATGAAAAACTGTTTTTT.

The chain combines TRBV12-3 or TRBV12-4 with TRBJ1-5; tentative D call: TRBD1 (6 bases). This CDR3 has 13 amino acids. Trimming shortened V by 9 bases and J by 4 bases, and 13 bases separated the two germline ends. CDR3 nucleotide sequence: TGTGCCAGTACCGGGACACCAAATCAGCCCCAGCATTTT. The encoded protein is CASTGTPNQPQHF.

The chain carries TRBV9 and TRBJ2-5, with D possibly being TRBD1 (6 bases). The CDR3 is 14 amino acids. Deletions cut 3 bases from V and 3 bases from J, with 12 bases between. The V gene's germline CDR1 is SGDLS and CDR2 YYNGEE. CDR3 nucleotide sequence: TGTGCCAGCAGCGCAGAGTGGACAGAAGAGACCCAGTACTTC. As protein: CASSAEWTEETQYF.

CDR3 nucleotides: TGTGCCAGCAGCTTTGGGACAGGCCCTAGGGAGCAGTACTTC. Its protein product is CASSFGTGPREQYF. The V and J genes are TRBV5-4 and TRBJ2-7; 8 bases match TRBD1. Germline V gives CDR1 SGHNT, CDR2 YYREEE (reference sequence). This CDR3 has 14 amino acids. V gave up 2 bases and J gave up 7 bases; unmatched junction bases: 8.

The chain joins TRBV7-9 to TRBJ1-1; 7 bases are shared with TRBD1. The CDR3 has 13 amino acids. V lost 4 bases and J lost 4; bases outside the gene matches: 3. The V gene's germline CDR1 is SEHNR and CDR2 FQNEAQ (reference sequence). CDR3 protein: CASSSTGVTEAFF. The CDR3 region has the DNA TGTGCCAGCAGCTCCACAGGGGTCACTGAAGCTTTCTTT.

The chain combines TRBV5-6 with TRBJ2-5; TRBD1 aligns across 9 bases. Germline assignment: CDR1 SGHDT and CDR2 YYEEEE. The V segment lost 0 bases and the J segment 5 bases; nucleotides outside the gene matches: 11. The CDR3 has 17 residues. The CDR3 region has the DNA TGTGCCAGCAGCTTGGCTTTAGGGACAGGGCCAACGGAGACCCAGTACTTC. Its translation is CASSLALGTGPTETQYF.

This clone was seen just once. This rearrangement joins TRBV7-9 to TRBJ2-7; TRBD2 might be the D (6 bases). V was pared by 2 bases and J by 4 bases, with 12 bases between. The germline V gene has CDR1 SEHNR and CDR2 FQNEAQ (reference sequence). CDR3 length: 14 amino acids. CDR3 nucleotide sequence: TGTGCCAGCAGCTTATCGGAGGGCACGTACGAGCAGTACTTC. Encoded protein: CASSLSEGTYEQYF.

The chain couples TRBV5-6 to TRBJ2-1; tentative D call: TRBD1 (6 bases). The V gene lost 2 bases and the J gene lost 6 bases, with 9 bases spanning the gap. This CDR3 has 13 amino acids. Germline V gene sequence: CDR1 SGHDT, CDR2 YYEEEE. CDR3 coding DNA: TGTGCCAGCAGCTTCGGGACATTCAATGAGCAGTTCTTC. It specifies CASSFGTFNEQFF.

This clone was recorded a few times. The chain links TRBV2 to TRBJ2-2; D not certain. The CDR3 runs 15 residues. The V and J ends lost 8 bases and 6 bases respectively, with 19 bases between them. The germline V gene encodes CDR1 SNHLY and CDR2 FYNNEI. The DNA for the CDR3 is TGTGCCAGCTTGAGATTGGTCGTAATGGCCGGGGAGCTGTTTTTT. Translating it yields CASLRLVVMAGELFF.

The CDR3 sequence: CASSIDGTVYYGYTF. The CDR3 DNA is TGTGCCAGTAGTATAGATGGGACAGTCTACTATGGCTACACCTTC. This rearrangement joins TRBV19 to TRBJ1-2, with 7 positions matching TRBD1. There are 15 residues in the CDR3. Germline CDR1 and CDR2: LNHDA and SQIVND (reference sequence). Trimming removed 0 bases from V and 3 bases from J; junction bases left unmatched: 4.

The CDR3 region is CASSPGNTQDTQYF. CDR3 coding DNA: TGTGCCAGCAGTCCGGGAAACACACAAGATACGCAGTATTTT. The chain couples TRBV11-2 to TRBJ2-3; D might be TRBD2 (5 bases). Trimming pared 6 bases from V and 5 bases from J, leaving 15 bases between. Germline CDR1 reads SGHAT; CDR2 reads FQNNGV. The CDR3 runs 14 residues.

This chain uses TRBV11-3 with TRBJ2-7; tentative D call: TRBD1 (6 bases). This CDR3 has 15 amino acids. Germline lookup yields CDR1 SGHNT and CDR2 YENEEA. The germline V and J ends were trimmed by 5 bases and 5 bases, with 19 bases remaining between them. The CDR3 coding sequence is TGTGCCAGCAGCCGCCAAGGGGGTTTGAACGACGAGCAGTACTTC. Amino acid sequence: CASSRQGGLNDEQYF. Full variable domain (outside the CDR3, taken from reference TRBV11-3 and TRBJ2-7): EAGVVQSPRYKIIEKKQPVAFWCNPISGHNTLYWYLQNLGQGPELLIRYENEEAVDDSQLPKDRFSAERLKGVDSTLKIQPAELGDSAVYLCASSRQGGLNDEQYFGPGTRLTVT.

CDR3 in amino acids: CASSFSGGNTEAFF. CDR3 sequence (DNA): TGTGCCAGCAGCTTTTCAGGGGGGAACACTGAAGCTTTCTTT. The V and J genes are TRBV11-3 and TRBJ1-1; the match to TRBD1 covers 7 bases. Germline loops: CDR1 SGHNT, CDR2 YENEEA. V lost 3 bases to trimming and J lost 1 base; unmatched junction nucleotides: 2. The CDR3 length is 14 residues.

The rearrangement uses TRBV3-1 (or the pseudogene TRBV3-2) and TRBJ2-1; a possible D gene is TRBD2 (5 bases). V lost 1 base and J lost 9, with 13 bases in between. The CDR3 is 14 amino acids. Germline values: CDR1 LGHDT, CDR2 YNNKEL (reference sequence). CDR3 DNA: TGTGCCAGCAGCCAAGTAGTTAGCGAGGGTGAGCAGTTCTTC. It yields the protein CASSQVVSEGEQFF.

The table lists this clone with a count of one. The J gene is TRBJ2-5, the V gene TRBV19; 9 bases line up with TRBD1. This CDR3 contains 16 residues. CDR1 is LNHDA, CDR2 SQIVND, per germline (reference sequence). J gave up 6 bases and V 7 bases, and 15 bases lay outside the gene matches. CDR3 amino acids: CASTSGTGLAGKTQYF. The CDR3 region has the DNA TGTGCCAGTACCTCGGGGACAGGGTTGGCCGGAAAGACCCAGTACTTC.

The chain couples TRBV7-2 to TRBJ2-1, with 7 bases aligning to TRBD1. CDR1 and CDR2 (germline): SGHTA, FQGNSA. This CDR3 has 14 amino acids. The V gene end was trimmed by 4 bases and the J gene end by 2 bases; junction bases not matched to a gene: 2. CDR3 amino acids: CASSSDRAYNEQFF. In DNA, the CDR3 is TGTGCCAGCAGCTCCGACAGGGCCTACAATGAGCAGTTCTTC.

This rearrangement joins TRBV2 to TRBJ1-2; 7 bases fit TRBD1. This CDR3 region has 14 residues. V dropped 11 bases and J dropped 4; count of bases not matched to a gene: 13. From germline, CDR1 is SNHLY and CDR2 FYNNEI. CDR3 coding DNA: TGTGCCCAGTCTCCAGGGGGTTTTACCTATGGCTACACCTTC. Protein product: CAQSPGGFTYGYTF.

This rearrangement joins TRBV24-1 to TRBJ1-2; D is ambiguous. This CDR3 comprises 14 residues. V was cut by 4 bases and J by 5 bases, with 13 bases left in between. Germline V gene lookup returns CDR1 KGHDR and CDR2 SFDVKD. The CDR3 sequence is CATSDFDGEYGYTF. DNA for the CDR3: TGTGCCACCAGTGACTTTGACGGAGAATATGGCTACACCTTC.

The J gene is TRBJ2-7, the V gene TRBV7-6, with 9 bases fitting TRBD1. V lost 4 bases, J lost 5 bases, and 6 bases stayed unmatched. Germline V CDR1 and CDR2: SGHVS, FNYEAQ. The CDR3 covers 14 residues. CDR3 protein: CASSSRQGVHEQYF. CDR3 nucleotide sequence: TGTGCCAGCAGCTCCCGACAGGGGGTCCACGAGCAGTACTTC.

Only one count was recorded for this clone. This chain links TRBV4-1 with TRBJ1-3; D is undetermined. The CDR3 has 15 amino acids. Germline V gives CDR1 MGHRA, CDR2 YSYEKL. Trimming removed 1 base at V and 0 bases at J, with 7 bases between. The CDR3 DNA follows: TGCGCCAGCAGCCAAGGAGGTAACTCTGGAAACACCATATATTTT. Its translation: CASSQGGNSGNTIYF.